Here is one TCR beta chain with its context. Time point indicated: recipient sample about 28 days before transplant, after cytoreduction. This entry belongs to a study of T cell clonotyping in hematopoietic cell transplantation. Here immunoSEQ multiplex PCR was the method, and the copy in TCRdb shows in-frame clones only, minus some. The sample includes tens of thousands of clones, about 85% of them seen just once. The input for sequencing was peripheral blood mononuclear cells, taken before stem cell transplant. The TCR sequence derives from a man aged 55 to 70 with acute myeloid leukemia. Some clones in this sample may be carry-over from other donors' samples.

CDR3 protein: CASSPPGHAYEQYF. The CDR3 coding sequence is TGTGCCAGCAGTCCACCGGGACATGCCTACGAGCAGTACTTC. This chain links TRBV28 with TRBJ2-7; D is perhaps TRBD1 (6 bases). V lost 5 bases and J lost 2, with 13 bases in between. The CDR3 consists of 14 residues. CDR1 is MDHEN, CDR2 SYDVKM, per germline. Supplemented by reference TRBV28 and TRBJ2-7, the full variable domain reads DVKVTQSSRYLVKRTGEKVFLECVQDMDHENMFWYRQDPGLGLRLIYFSYDVKMKEKGDIPEGYSVSREKKERFSLILESASTNQTSMYLCASSPPGHAYEQYFGPGTRLTVT.